The source of this T cell receptor beta chain is a study of monozygotic twins with cystic fibrosis. Only in-frame clones appear in the TCRdb table, and some are missing; sequencing was by immunoSEQ multiplex PCR. This table holds 39,000 or so clones, 90% to 95% found once. On this clone itself: Its target is not known.

Notes on the study in general: In this small cohort, shared CDR3 numbers showed no association with age, concordance or disease severity. The repertoire was suggested to be naive-dominated, clonality median around 0.0095. In 13 of 16 pairs, V gene usage was closest to the co-twin's. Monozygotic CF twins shared more identical nucleotide clonotypes than unrelated patients.

CDR1 and CDR2 (germline): MNHEY, SMNVEV (reference sequence). Trimming pared 6 bases from V and 2 bases from J, leaving 19 bases between. This CDR3 is 16 amino acids long. This receptor was obtained from a boy between 2 and 10 years old with cystic fibrosis. Sequencing used blood. V and J are TRBV27 and TRBJ1-2; weak D call: TRBD1 (5 bases). The CDR3 region is CASSPLGVQENYGYTF. The CDR3 DNA follows: TGTGCCAGCAGCCCCCTAGGGGTCCAGGAGAACTATGGCTACACCTTC.